The 22 T cell receptor beta chains given below trace back to one sample, sequenced in a study of CD8 T cells in ankylosing spondylitis. TCRdb re-called the 5' RACE reads through MiXCR, storing one row per CDR3 protein. In the table there are approximately 42,000 distinct CDR3 sequences, roughly 11% of which are singletons. Sequencing was done on a sample of blood, either unsorted or a sorted T cell fraction (not recorded which). The receptors come from a male donor with ankylosing spondylitis or in good health (not recorded which).

This chain connects TRBV7-9 to TRBJ1-1; tentatively, D is TRBD1 (5 bases). Germline V gene lookup returns CDR1 SEHNR and CDR2 FQNEAQ (reference sequence). The length of the CDR3 is 14 residues. V shed 4 bases and J shed 2 bases, with 11 bases lying between them. This chain's CDR3 is CASSWTTANTEAFF. For the CDR3, the DNA is TGTGCCAGCAGCTGGACGACAGCTAACACTGAAGCTTTCTTT.

This clonotype showed up many times. The chain is built from TRBV7-2 and TRBJ2-4; D is uncertain. The V gene lost 3 bases and the J gene lost 6 bases, with 9 bases spanning the gap. The germline CDR1 and CDR2 sequences are SGHTA and FQGNSA. This CDR3 is 13 amino acids long. The CDR3 reads CASSLGQGNIQYF. The CDR3 DNA reads TGTGCCAGCAGCTTGGGCCAAGGAAACATTCAGTACTTC.

This clonotype was counted at least ten times. The gene calls are TRBV28 and TRBJ1-5; no definite D call. V gave up 3 bases and J gave up 3 bases, with 12 bases separating them. CDR3 size: 15 residues. Germline assignment: CDR1 MDHEN and CDR2 SYDVKM. This CDR3 reads CASSFLDPDNQPQHF. CDR3 DNA sequence: TGTGCCAGCAGTTTTTTGGACCCTGACAATCAGCCCCAGCATTTT.

On this clonotype itself: The junction differs from germline at one of its ends, possibly a read error. The CDR3 nucleotides read TGTACCAGCAGCTTTGGGGGCCGGACTGAAGCTTTCTTT. It encodes CTSSFGGRTEAFF. J is TRBJ1-1 and V is TRBV2, with a possible D match to TRBD1 (6 bases). Germline CDR1 SNHLY, CDR2 FYNNEI. The CDR3 extends over 13 amino acids.

With respect to this clonotype: A much larger clone sits a single nucleotide away, making a read error possible. CDR3 coding DNA: TGTGCCAGCAGTTTAGATGGGAACAGAGGAGGCTACACCTTC. Translation: CASSLDGNRGGYTF. This chain connects TRBV28 to TRBJ1-2, with D unresolved. The V and J ends lost 2 bases and 8 bases respectively, with 15 bases between them. Germline CDR1 MDHEN, CDR2 SYDVKM. The CDR3 has 14 amino acids.

This clonotype appeared a few times. The chain is built from TRBV18 and TRBJ1-5, with 7 bases identical to TRBD1. The trim removed 5 bases at V and 2 bases at J, leaving 6 bases unmatched. The CDR3 loop spans 15 amino acids. CDR1 is KGHSH and CDR2 is LQKENI in the germline V gene. This CDR3 is CASSSDTGGNQPQHF. The DNA for the CDR3 is TGTGCCAGCTCAAGCGATACAGGGGGCAATCAGCCCCAGCATTTT.

This chain links TRBV19 with TRBJ2-1; D is perhaps TRBD2 (6 bases). V lost 3 bases and J lost 15, with 15 bases in between. CDR3 length equals 12 residues. CDR1 LNHDA and CDR2 SQIVND come from the germline V gene (reference sequence). The CDR3 region has the DNA TGTGCCAGTAGTATCGGAGGGAGTCGGGGGTTCTTC. Translated, it gives CASSIGGSRGFF.

This clonotype was detected ten times or more. The genes are TRBV6-5 and TRBJ1-5, with 10 bases identical to TRBD1. The CDR3 is made up of 15 amino acids. Germline V gene lookup returns CDR1 MNHEY and CDR2 SVGAGI. V was pared by 4 bases and J by 4 bases, with 4 bases of the junction left unmatched. CDR3 DNA: TGTGCCAGCAGTTTGGCGGGACAGGGGAATCAGCCCCAGCATTTT. Protein sequence: CASSLAGQGNQPQHF.

This clonotype was picked up many times. The chain has TRBV6-5 and TRBJ2-5; the D gene is possibly TRBD1 (5 bases). The V gene's germline CDR1 is MNHEY and CDR2 SVGAGI. The CDR3 totals 15 residues. Trimming pared 0 bases from V and 5 bases from J, leaving 13 bases between. The DNA of the CDR3 is TGTGCCAGCAGTTACTCGAGTCCAGGGCGGGAGACCCAGTACTTC. It encodes CASSYSSPGRETQYF.

This clonotype showed up many times. This rearrangement joins TRBV7-7 to TRBJ1-1, with D unresolved. V was cut by 3 bases and J by 3 bases, with 8 bases left in between. This CDR3 is 13 amino acids long. The germline CDR1 and CDR2 sequences are SSHAT and FNYEAQ (reference sequence). CDR3 loop: CASSFRWDTEAFF. The CDR3 DNA reads as TGTGCCAGCAGCTTTCGGTGGGACACTGAAGCTTTCTTT.

Many counts were recorded for this clonotype. The rearrangement links TRBV5-1 to TRBJ1-1; D perhaps matches TRBD1 (5 bases). Deletions cut 3 bases from V and 11 bases from J, with 20 bases between. The CDR3 runs 14 residues. The germline CDR1 and CDR2 sequences are SGHRS and YFSETQ. In nucleotides, the CDR3 is TGCGCCAGCAGCTGGGAACCGGGGCCTGGTGGGGCTTTCTTT. Its protein product is CASSWEPGPGGAFF.

At least ten counts were recorded for this clonotype. For the CDR3, the DNA is TGTGCCAGCAGTTCCGGGGCAGGCCTACAGCCCCAGCATTTT. It is translated as CASSSGAGLQPQHF. The chain couples TRBV12-3 or TRBV12-4 to TRBJ1-5, with a possible D match to TRBD1 (5 bases). V lost 4 bases and J lost 7, with 14 bases in between. The CDR3 is 14 amino acids.

There are a few counts of this clonotype. This sequence joins TRBV10-3 and TRBJ2-2; D might be TRBD2 (6 bases). The CDR3 spans 15 residues. Germline CDR1 reads ENHRY; CDR2 reads SYGVKD. V gave up 4 bases and J gave up 2 bases, with 11 bases separating them. CDR3 amino acids: CAISGGDSNTGELFF. DNA for the CDR3: TGTGCCATCAGTGGAGGGGACTCAAACACCGGGGAGCTGTTTTTT.

This clonotype was detected only a few times. The chain is built from TRBV12-3 or TRBV12-4 and TRBJ1-1; 8 bases are shared with TRBD1. This CDR3 region has 14 residues. With V trimmed by 6 bases and J by 3 bases, 6 bases remained unmatched. The CDR3 region has the DNA TGTGCCAGCAGCCGCACAGGGGGTCACACTGAAGCTTTCTTT. Encoded protein: CASSRTGGHTEAFF.

Many counts were recorded for this clonotype. The chain uses TRBV6-6 and TRBJ2-5, with D possibly being TRBD2 (6 bases). Germline V lookup: CDR1 MNHNY, CDR2 SVGAGI (reference sequence). Trimming shortened V by 8 bases and J by 5 bases, and 9 bases separated the two germline ends. This CDR3 comprises 11 residues. The CDR3 sequence: CASGGAETQYF. CDR3 DNA: TGTGCCAGCGGAGGGGCGGAGACCCAGTACTTC.

This clonotype has at least ten counts. V usage is TRBV4-1 and J usage is TRBJ2-7, with 9 bases that match TRBD2. This CDR3 is built from 16 residues. Germline CDR1 is MGHRA and CDR2 is YSYEKL. Trimming at V came to 3 bases and at J to 2 bases, leaving 8 bases not matched to a gene. CDR3 DNA sequence: TGCGCCAGCAGCCACCAAGGACTAGCGTCTACCTACGAGCAGTACTTC. It yields the protein CASSHQGLASTYEQYF.

This clonotype was seen many times. This chain uses TRBV5-1 with TRBJ2-5; D possibly corresponds to TRBD2 (6 bases). The CDR3 has 15 residues. Trimming removed 4 bases from V and 5 bases from J, with 18 bases in between. Germline CDR1 is SGHRS and CDR2 is YFSETQ. The CDR3 loop is CASSTGGDFEETQYF. In DNA, the CDR3 is TGCGCCAGCAGCACCGGTGGGGACTTCGAGGAGACCCAGTACTTC.

The rearrangement uses TRBV2 and TRBJ2-7; no clear D gene. The CDR3 covers 14 residues. Trimming took off 4 bases at V and 0 bases at J, with 10 bases between the two ends. The germline V gene has CDR1 SNHLY and CDR2 FYNNEI. The CDR3 here is CASSGASSSYEQYF. DNA of the CDR3: TGTGCCAGCAGTGGAGCGAGCAGCTCCTACGAGCAGTACTTC.

Ten or more counts support this clonotype. The gene calls are TRBV4-1 and TRBJ2-1, with 10 bases matching TRBD2. Losses at the gene ends were 1 base for V and 0 bases for J; bases not matched to a gene: 9. CDR3 length: 19 amino acids. Germline V gene lookup returns CDR1 MGHRA and CDR2 YSYEKL. Here the CDR3 reads CASSQGSGGLKSSYNEQFF. CDR3 DNA sequence: TGCGCCAGCAGCCAAGGTAGCGGGGGGCTAAAGAGCTCCTACAATGAGCAGTTCTTC.

Many counts were recorded for this clonotype. J is TRBJ1-2 and V is TRBV3-1; the D is unclear. The CDR3 runs to 13 residues. Germline-derived CDR1 and CDR2 are LGHDT and YNNKEL (reference sequence). The germline V and J ends were trimmed by 1 base and 7 bases, with 10 bases remaining between them. Here the CDR3 DNA reads TGTGCCAGCAGCCAAGTGGGAGTGGCTGGCTACACCTTC. This sequence encodes CASSQVGVAGYTF.

This clonotype was picked up a small number of times. DNA for the CDR3: TGCGCCAGCAGCTTGGAGGAGGGTTTCAGGGAGACCCAGTACTTC. Protein product: CASSLEEGFRETQYF. The V gene is TRBV5-1, the J gene TRBJ2-5, with D maybe TRBD2 (6 bases). This CDR3 region has 15 residues. Germline CDR1 SGHRS, CDR2 YFSETQ. Deletions cut 0 bases from V and 5 bases from J, with 14 bases between.

Many counts were recorded for this clonotype. The J gene is TRBJ2-1, the V gene TRBV5-1; D may be TRBD2 (5 bases). The CDR3 consists of 14 residues. Deletions cut 0 bases from V and 4 bases from J, with 8 bases between. Germline V gene sequence: CDR1 SGHRS, CDR2 YFSETQ. The CDR3 nucleotides read TGCGCCAGCAGCTTGGCCGAGCGGTACAATGAGCAGTTCTTC. Translated: CASSLAERYNEQFF.